Following are 21 T cell receptor beta chains from one sample sequenced in a study of Tregs in tolerant kidney transplant recipients. TCRdb keeps only in-frame clones here, not all; method: immunoSEQ multiplex PCR. The table lists over 50,000 clones, 80% to 90% of them singletons. The specimen was Tregs from blood, collected before the transplant. All receptors come from a human donor who received a combined kidney and bone marrow transplant.

The genes are TRBV28 and TRBJ1-2, with no clear D. Trimming stripped 4 bases from V and 4 bases from J, with 16 bases between. The CDR3 runs 15 residues. CDR1 and CDR2 (germline): MDHEN, SYDVKM. Here the CDR3 reads CASSSLNPTGYGYTF. The CDR3 DNA sequence: TGTGCCAGCAGTTCGCTAAACCCGACGGGCTATGGCTACACCTTC.

This chain connects TRBV19 to TRBJ2-7; 9 nucleotides line up with TRBD1. From germline, CDR1 is LNHDA and CDR2 SQIVND (reference sequence). This CDR3 region has 14 residues. Trimming cost V 3 bases and J 0 bases; bases outside gene matches: 0. The CDR3 is CASSMGQGSYEQYF. As DNA, the CDR3 is TGTGCCAGTAGTATGGGACAGGGCTCCTACGAGCAGTACTTC.

CDR3 nucleotides: TGTGCCAGCAGCTTAGCAGGGACTAGCGGGAGCGCAGATACGCAGTATTTT. It specifies CASSLAGTSGSADTQYF. The chain combines TRBV7-2 with TRBJ2-3, with 14 nucleotides matching TRBD2. Germline CDR1 SGHTA, CDR2 FQGNSA. Trimming cost V 0 bases and J 4 bases; bases outside gene matches: 3. The CDR3 runs 17 residues.

A few counts support this clone. The chain uses TRBV11-3 and TRBJ1-6; no definite D call. The V end lost 1 base, the J end lost 6 bases, and 7 bases lay between the germline ends. From germline, CDR1 is SGHNT and CDR2 YENEEA. The CDR3 consists of 14 residues. The CDR3 DNA is TGTGCCAGCAGCTTAGGAGGGCTTAATTCACCCCTCCACTTT. Protein product: CASSLGGLNSPLHF.

V usage is TRBV10-3 and J usage is TRBJ2-6; TRBD1 is a possible D gene (6 bases). The V and J ends lost 5 bases and 2 bases respectively, with 13 bases between them. Per germline, CDR1 ENHRY and CDR2 SYGVKD. CDR3 length: 16 residues. The CDR3 nucleotides are TGTGCCATCAGTTCTCCCACAGGGCCTGGGGCCAACGTCCTGACTTTC. It specifies CAISSPTGPGANVLTF.

The gene calls are TRBV19 and TRBJ1-2; D possibly corresponds to TRBD1 (6 bases). Per the germline V gene, CDR1 is LNHDA and CDR2 is SQIVND (reference sequence). Trimming left V 6 bases short and J 3 bases short, with 11 bases between. The CDR3 loop spans 13 amino acids. The CDR3 DNA follows: TGTGCCAGTAGGGATGGGGGGCACTATGGCTACACCTTC. The encoded protein is CASRDGGHYGYTF.

This chain joins TRBV5-1 and TRBJ2-1; D perhaps matches TRBD1 (6 bases). V was clipped by 7 bases and J by 5 bases, with 13 bases between them. Per germline, CDR1 SGHRS and CDR2 YFSETQ. This CDR3 is 13 amino acids long. CDR3 region: CASCLQGDNEQFF. The CDR3 DNA reads as TGCGCCAGCTGCCTACAGGGTGACAATGAGCAGTTCTTC.

The chain joins TRBV11-3 to TRBJ1-2, with 9 bases identical to TRBD1. Trimming removed 5 bases from V and 3 bases from J; junction bases left unmatched: 4. Germline CDR1 SGHNT, CDR2 YENEEA. CDR3 length: 14 residues. CDR3 sequence: CASSRGQGYYGYTF. CDR3 bases: TGTGCCAGCAGCAGAGGACAGGGGTACTATGGCTACACCTTC.

The rearrangement joins TRBV5-4 to TRBJ2-1; possibly TRBD2 for D (5 bases). This CDR3 spans 15 amino acids. The germline V gene encodes CDR1 SGHNT and CDR2 YYREEE (reference sequence). Deletions cut 1 base from V and 0 bases from J, with 8 bases between. CDR3 in DNA: TGTGCCAGCAGCTTGACGGGGAGCTCCTACAATGAGCAGTTCTTC. Translation gives CASSLTGSSYNEQFF.

This clone was seen a handful of times. The CDR3, as DNA: TGTGCCAGCAGCATACAGGATTACTATGGCTACACCTTC. Its protein is CASSIQDYYGYTF. J is TRBJ1-2 and V is TRBV7-2, with a tentative D call TRBD1 (5 bases). CDR1 SGHTA and CDR2 FQGNSA come from the germline V gene. With 5 bases removed from V and 3 bases from J, the gap between germline ends came to 10 bases. This CDR3 is 13 amino acids long.

J is TRBJ1-1 and V is TRBV7-9, with 7 bases fitting TRBD1. Trimming took 1 base from V and 1 from J; bases not matched to a gene: 6. This CDR3 has 16 residues. The germline CDR1 and CDR2 sequences are SEHNR and FQNEAQ (reference sequence). CDR3 amino acids: CASSLVRAGGNTEAFF. The CDR3 DNA sequence: TGTGCCAGCAGCTTAGTTAGGGCAGGGGGGAACACTGAAGCTTTCTTT.

V and J are TRBV5-1 and TRBJ2-7, with TRBD1 identical over 9 bases. V shed 0 bases, J shed 5 bases, and the junction held 6 bases outside the gene matches. CDR1 SGHRS and CDR2 YFSETQ come from the germline V gene. The CDR3 totals 15 residues. CDR3 sequence reads: CASSLEGQGNHEQYF. For the CDR3, the DNA is TGCGCCAGCAGCTTGGAGGGACAGGGAAACCACGAGCAGTACTTC.

The chain couples TRBV6-6 to TRBJ2-2; D uncertain. This CDR3 comprises 11 residues. The germline V and J ends were trimmed by 5 bases and 2 bases, with 0 bases remaining between them. The germline CDR1 and CDR2 sequences are MNHNY and SVGAGI (reference sequence). CDR3: CASSNTGELFF. For the CDR3, the DNA is TGTGCCAGCAGTAACACCGGGGAGCTGTTTTTT.

The chain is built from TRBV2 and TRBJ1-4, with 7 bases fitting TRBD1. The junction had 6 bases not matched to a gene; V was cut back by 2 bases and J by 6 bases. CDR3 length equals 15 residues. CDR1 and CDR2 from the germline V gene are SNHLY and FYNNEI. CDR3 region: CASSELAQGDEKLFF. CDR3 DNA: TGTGCCAGCAGTGAATTGGCGCAGGGGGATGAAAAACTGTTTTTT.

V and J are TRBV5-1 and TRBJ2-3, with D possibly being TRBD1 (6 bases). V was cut by 4 bases and J by 5 bases, with 11 bases left in between. This CDR3 is built from 13 residues. CDR1 is SGHRS and CDR2 is YFSETQ in the germline V gene. CDR3 bases: TGCGCCAGCAGCCTCAGGGGTCAAGATACGCAGTATTTT. Its protein is CASSLRGQDTQYF.

The chain couples TRBV9 to TRBJ2-1; 10 positions agree with TRBD2. This CDR3 is 17 amino acids long. Per the germline V gene, CDR1 is SGDLS and CDR2 is YYNGEE. With V trimmed by 3 bases and J by 6 bases, 12 bases remained unmatched. The DNA of the CDR3 is TGTGCCAGCAGCGCTGAGCGGGGGGGCCATCGGGCCAATGAGCAGTTCTTC. It yields the protein CASSAERGGHRANEQFF.

This clone showed up just once. V gene TRBV6-4 combines with J gene TRBJ1-5, with D maybe TRBD1 (5 bases). The CDR3 runs 14 residues. Between the trimmed V and J ends, which lost 2 bases and 7 bases, there was a span of 12 bases. Germline assignment: CDR1 MRHNA and CDR2 SNTAGT. CDR3 nucleotide sequence: TGTGCCAGCAGTGACAAACGGGGGAACCAGCCCCAGCATTTT. It codes for CASSDKRGNQPQHF.

V usage is TRBV4-1 and J usage is TRBJ2-1; D is possibly TRBD2 (5 bases). V shed 0 bases and J shed 6 bases, with 12 bases lying between them. The length of the CDR3 is 15 residues. Germline assignment: CDR1 MGHRA and CDR2 YSYEKL. The CDR3 DNA follows: TGCGCCAGCAGCCAAGAAGGTCGGAGCGGCAATGAGCAGTTCTTC. The encoded protein is CASSQEGRSGNEQFF.

The genes are TRBV6-5 and TRBJ2-2, with no clear D. Trimming took 2 bases from V and 4 from J, leaving 5 bases between them. CDR1 and CDR2 from the germline V gene are MNHEY and SVGAGI. This CDR3 spans 13 amino acids. This chain's CDR3 is CASSYVGTGELFF. The CDR3 coding sequence is TGTGCCAGCAGTTACGTGGGCACCGGGGAGCTGTTTTTT.

The chain is built from TRBV19 and TRBJ2-2; D is uncertain. V lost 3 bases to trimming and J lost 7 bases, with 12 bases between them. Germline V gene data show CDR1 as LNHDA and CDR2 as SQIVND (reference sequence). CDR3 length: 14 amino acids. As DNA, the CDR3 is TGTGCCAGTAGTATCCGGCAGGATATCGGGGAGCTGTTTTTT. It specifies CASSIRQDIGELFF.

The chain has TRBV7-9 and TRBJ2-3; 7 nucleotides align to TRBD1. With 5 bases clipped from V and 5 bases from J, the junction kept 13 bases outside the gene matches. The CDR3 is 16 amino acids. The V gene's germline CDR1 is SEHNR and CDR2 FQNEAQ (reference sequence). The CDR3 nucleotides read TGTGCCAGCAGCGCTTTCTACACAGGGGTGGAAGATACGCAGTATTTT. As protein: CASSAFYTGVEDTQYF.